The 22 T cell receptor beta chains below come from one sample, sequenced in a study of control samples from healthy donors and cancer patients. Sequencing was performed with immunoSEQ multiplex PCR; in TCRdb, only in-frame clones are kept and a portion is missing. The sample holds about 89,000 clones, over 75% seen once. The sample taken for sequencing was blood. These receptor sequences come from a woman aged 40 to 50 in good health.

The chain couples TRBV2 to TRBJ1-1; D is unresolved. The CDR3 runs 15 residues. Germline CDR1 and CDR2: SNHLY and FYNNEI. V lost 2 bases to trimming and J lost 0 bases, with 10 bases between them. The CDR3 DNA reads as TGTGCCAGCAGTGAAAAGGCGGCTGTGAACACTGAAGCTTTCTTT. The encoded protein is CASSEKAAVNTEAFF.

The V gene is TRBV24-1, the J gene TRBJ2-1; D possibly corresponds to TRBD1 (6 bases). The V gene lost 1 base and the J gene lost 0 bases, with 15 bases spanning the gap. The CDR3 is made up of 18 amino acids. Germline values: CDR1 KGHDR, CDR2 SFDVKD. The CDR3 sequence: CATSDFRGTPDSYNEQFF. The CDR3 DNA follows: TGTGCCACCAGTGATTTTCGTGGGACACCCGACTCCTACAATGAGCAGTTCTTC.

The rearrangement joins TRBV7-9 to TRBJ2-7; 7 bases agree with TRBD2. The germline CDR1 and CDR2 sequences are SEHNR and FQNEAQ (reference sequence). J was trimmed by 7 bases and V by 2 bases; bases with no gene match: 5. The CDR3 covers 13 residues. CDR3 in DNA: TGTGCCAGCAGCTTACTCACAGCGGGGGAGCAGTACTTC. It specifies CASSLLTAGEQYF.

The V call is TRBV11-3, the J call TRBJ2-5; no clear D. The V gene's germline CDR1 is SGHNT and CDR2 YENEEA. There are 14 residues in the CDR3. The V and J ends lost 5 bases and 4 bases respectively, with 14 bases between them. Here the CDR3 DNA reads TGTGCCAGCAGCCGCAGGACCGATCGAGAGACCCAGTACTTC. Protein: CASSRRTDRETQYF. The complete variable domain, with remaining parts taken from reference TRBV11-3 and TRBJ2-5, reads EAGVVQSPRYKIIEKKQPVAFWCNPISGHNTLYWYLQNLGQGPELLIRYENEEAVDDSQLPKDRFSAERLKGVDSTLKIQPAELGDSAVYLCASSRRTDRETQYFGPGTRLLVL.

This clone appeared a few times. The rearrangement uses TRBV19 and TRBJ2-1, with 7 bases matching TRBD1. The ends lost 4 bases at V and 0 bases at J; junction bases unmatched: 3. Germline CDR1 and CDR2: LNHDA and SQIVND (reference sequence). The CDR3 spans 15 residues. DNA of the CDR3: TGTGCCAGTAGTAAGGACAGGAGCTCCTACAATGAGCAGTTCTTC. Translated, it gives CASSKDRSSYNEQFF.

V gene TRBV14 combines with J gene TRBJ1-2; tentative D call: TRBD1 (6 bases). This CDR3 is 18 amino acids long. Per germline, CDR1 SGHDN and CDR2 FVKESK. Trimming stripped 1 base from V and 2 bases from J, with 20 bases between. The CDR3 nucleotides read TGTGCCAGCAGCCAAGGCTTTTCGGGAGCAGGGGACAACTATGGCTACACCTTC. It specifies CASSQGFSGAGDNYGYTF.

This chain joins TRBV9 and TRBJ1-3; the D gene is possibly TRBD1 (5 bases). The CDR3 totals 18 residues. Germline V gene data show CDR1 as SGDLS and CDR2 as YYNGEE. V lost 4 bases and J 0 bases, leaving 20 bases between the germline ends. The DNA of the CDR3 is TGTGCCAGCAGCCCATCATGGGGGTTCGGTATCTCTGGAAACACCATATATTTT. This codes for CASSPSWGFGISGNTIYF.

The J gene is TRBJ2-3, the V gene TRBV4-2; TRBD2 aligns across 13 bases. The germline V gene has CDR1 LGHNA and CDR2 YNFKEQ. The CDR3 is made up of 15 amino acids. V dropped 2 bases and J dropped 4; count of bases not matched to a gene: 0. CDR3 nucleotide sequence: TGTGCCAGCAGCCAAACTAGCGGGGGGGCAGATACGCAGTATTTT. Translating gives CASSQTSGGADTQYF.

The chain is built from TRBV18 and TRBJ1-1, with D possibly being TRBD1 (5 bases). CDR3 length: 16 residues. Germline V gene data show CDR1 as KGHSH and CDR2 as LQKENI. Trimming cost V 2 bases and J 4 bases, with 17 bases left between them. CDR3 in amino acids: CASSPRGGPLSTEAFF. The DNA of the CDR3 is TGTGCCAGCTCACCAAGGGGTGGCCCATTGAGCACTGAAGCTTTCTTT.

The rearrangement uses TRBV2 and TRBJ2-7, with D hard to call. The CDR3 has 13 residues. Trimming stripped 7 bases from V and 3 bases from J, with 13 bases between. Germline CDR1 is SNHLY and CDR2 is FYNNEI. CDR3 residues: CASTPVGNYEQYF. In DNA, the CDR3 is TGTGCCAGCACCCCTGTCGGAAACTACGAGCAGTACTTC.

The chain couples TRBV13 to TRBJ1-1, with TRBD1 as a possible D gene (6 bases). Trimming took off 2 bases at V and 11 bases at J, with 12 bases between the two ends. Germline CDR1 reads PRHDT; CDR2 reads FYEKMQ (reference sequence). CDR3 length equals 12 residues. For the CDR3, the DNA is TGTGCCAGCAGCTTAACCACAGGGTTCGCTTTCTTT. This sequence encodes CASSLTTGFAFF.

The CDR3 DNA is TGTGCCAGCAGTTTCTCGGACCCGACAGGGGGAACGGGGAGGGGCTATGGCTACACCTTC. It specifies CASSFSDPTGGTGRGYGYTF. The gene calls are TRBV27 and TRBJ1-2; TRBD1 aligns across 9 bases. After removal of 3 bases from V and 4 bases from J, the junction contained 21 bases not matched to a gene. Germline V gene sequence: CDR1 MNHEY, CDR2 SMNVEV (reference sequence). This CDR3 region has 20 residues.

This clone has a handful of counts. This chain connects TRBV4-3 to TRBJ2-5; 8 bases agree with TRBD1. This CDR3 has 16 residues. V was clipped by 4 bases and J by 5 bases; unmatched bases: 12. Germline V gene sequence: CDR1 LGHNA, CDR2 YSLEER. CDR3 in amino acids: CASSPTAGQGYETQYF. CDR3 coding DNA: TGCGCCAGCAGCCCTACCGCCGGACAGGGTTATGAGACCCAGTACTTC.

The chain uses TRBV6-4 and TRBJ2-3, with 9 bases lining up with TRBD2. Per the germline V gene, CDR1 is MRHNA and CDR2 is SNTAGT. Unmatched junction bases numbered 2, after V lost 4 bases and J lost 0 bases. The CDR3 runs to 15 residues. The CDR3 DNA is TGTGCCAGCAGTGGTAGCGGGGGAAGCACAGATACGCAGTATTTT. Translated, it gives CASSGSGGSTDTQYF.

The chain uses TRBV5-1 and TRBJ1-1, with 7 nucleotides matching TRBD1. This CDR3 has 15 residues. Germline V gene lookup returns CDR1 SGHRS and CDR2 YFSETQ. V shed 0 bases, J shed 0 bases, and the junction held 2 bases outside the gene matches. In DNA form, the CDR3 reads TGCGCCAGCAGCTTGGGAGGGACAGTGAACACTGAAGCTTTCTTT. It yields the protein CASSLGGTVNTEAFF. Variable domain in full (rest from reference TRBV5-1 and TRBJ1-1): KAGVTQTPRYLIKTRGQQVTLSCSPISGHRSVSWYQQTPGQGLQFLFEYFSETQRNKGNFPGRFSGRQFSNSRSEMNVSTLELGDSALYLCASSLGGTVNTEAFFGQGTRLTVV.

J is TRBJ1-1 and V is TRBV7-2; the D gene is possibly TRBD1 (6 bases). The CDR3 has 13 residues. Germline V gene lookup returns CDR1 SGHTA and CDR2 FQGNSA. V lost 3 bases to trimming and J lost 4 bases, with 9 bases between them. CDR3 sequence: CASSFDRSTEAFF. The CDR3 DNA follows: TGTGCCAGCAGCTTTGACAGGAGCACTGAAGCTTTCTTT.

This CDR3 reads CASSWGTGANEQFF. For the CDR3, the DNA is TGTGCCAGCAGCTGGGGGACAGGGGCCAATGAGCAGTTCTTC. The chain uses TRBV5-6 and TRBJ2-1; 10 bases map to TRBD1. Germline lookup yields CDR1 SGHDT and CDR2 YYEEEE. Trimming at V came to 3 bases and at J to 6 bases, leaving 3 bases not matched to a gene. The CDR3 loop spans 14 amino acids.

This clone was seen more than once but under ten times. The chain combines TRBV4-3 with TRBJ1-4; D gene unclear. This CDR3 region has 17 residues. V dropped 0 bases and J dropped 0 bases, with 11 bases sitting between them. Germline values: CDR1 LGHNA, CDR2 YSLEER. The CDR3 DNA follows: TGCGCCAGCAGCCAAGAGGAGGGCTTGACAACTAATGAAAAACTGTTTTTT. Protein sequence: CASSQEEGLTTNEKLFF.

V usage is TRBV19 and J usage is TRBJ2-7; 8 bases agree with TRBD2. CDR3 length: 15 amino acids. CDR1 is LNHDA, CDR2 SQIVND, per germline (reference sequence). V lost 8 bases to trimming and J lost 2 bases; unmatched junction nucleotides: 11. Here the CDR3 reads CASRSASGRTYEQYF. The DNA for the CDR3 is TGTGCCAGTCGATCGGCTAGCGGGCGAACCTACGAGCAGTACTTC.

This clone was detected once. The chain has TRBV5-5 and TRBJ2-1, with 10 nucleotides matching TRBD2. CDR1 is SGHKS and CDR2 is YYEKEE in the germline V gene (reference sequence). J lost 8 bases, V lost 0 bases, and 11 bases had no gene match. The length of the CDR3 is 17 residues. In nucleotides, the CDR3 is TGTGCCAGCAGCTTGGTAGTAAGAAGCGGGGGGGCTGATGAGCAGTTCTTC. Its translation: CASSLVVRSGGADEQFF. The variable domain in full, with the rest retrieved from reference TRBV5-5 and TRBJ2-1, is DAGVTQSPTHLIKTRGQQVTLRCSPISGHKSVSWYQQVLGQGPQFIFQYYEKEERGRGNFPDRFSARQFPNYSSELNVNALLLGDSALYLCASSLVVRSGGADEQFFGPGTRLTVL.

The chain carries TRBV13 and TRBJ2-3; D is uncertain. The germline gives CDR1 PRHDT, CDR2 FYEKMQ (reference sequence). CDR3 length: 15 amino acids. Trimming took 0 bases from V and 4 from J, leaving 11 bases between them. The CDR3 coding sequence is TGTGCCAGCAGCTTAGGACTCCCTGGGCCAGATACGCAGTATTTT. Encoded protein: CASSLGLPGPDTQYF.

The gene calls are TRBV7-9 and TRBJ2-6, with a possible D match to TRBD1 (6 bases). This CDR3 spans 13 amino acids. Trimming pared 5 bases from V and 6 bases from J, leaving 8 bases between. CDR1 SEHNR and CDR2 FQNEAQ come from the germline V gene (reference sequence). The CDR3 loop is CASSRGQANVLTF. The CDR3 coding sequence is TGTGCCAGCAGCCGGGGACAGGCCAACGTCCTGACTTTC.